The subject of this entry is one T cell receptor (beta chain). The antigen is not known. The data were produced by immunoSEQ multiplex PCR, yet TCRdb's version contains in-frame clones alone and is incomplete. The repertoire holds some 60,000 clones, over 80% seen once, with less than 5% in the top ten. The CDR3 is made up of 18 amino acids. The V gene's germline CDR1 is SGHTA and CDR2 FQGNSA. Trimming pared 5 bases from V and 0 bases from J, leaving 22 bases between. This sample stems from a study of OX40 agonist ivuxolimab in advanced cancers. Overall study: Patients took ivuxolimab, an agonistic anti-OX40 (CD134) antibody. Patients receiving dose escalation had hepatocellular carcinoma, melanoma, renal cell or head and neck cancer. Findings and caveats of the study: CD4+ and CD8+ blood T cells expanded clonally by week 6 at 0.1 to 3.0 mg/kg.

On cycle 4 day 1 and cycle 7 day 1, as well as at baseline, blood was sampled. The material was CD4+ or CD8+ T cells sorted from blood, obtained in a trial of the OX40 agonist ivuxolimab. This receptor was taken from an adult with an advanced solid tumor such as melanoma, head and neck, liver or kidney cancer. V is TRBV7-2 and J is TRBJ1-1, with D perhaps matching TRBD1 (5 bases). CDR3: CASSPGVTPGGMNTEAFF. Here the CDR3 DNA reads TGTGCCAGCAGCCCCGGGGTCACCCCCGGGGGGATGAACACTGAAGCTTTCTTT.